This is a list of T cell receptor beta chains from one sample in a study of blood T cells in healthy people across ages. TCRdb processed the 5' RACE reads anew with MiXCR; each CDR3 protein has one entry. The sample has 1.2 million to 1.5 million distinct CDR3 sequences; roughly 64% are singletons. Source material: blood. These receptors were taken from a man between 18 and 29 years old in good health. Each CDR3 is given with its conserved first and last residue. The D gene is left open where the match is weak. Part of the rows lack a size; the others show once, few, many or a class for expanded clones.

j_call,v_call,clone_size,d_call,cdr3_aa,cdr3_nt
TRBJ1-1,TRBV20-1,few,.,CSAGLNTEAFF,TGCAGTGCTGGCTTGAACACTGAAGCTTTCTTT
TRBJ2-7,TRBV5-1,.,.,CASSLGSPLQGEEQYF,TGCGCCAGCAGCTTGGGCTCCCCTCTTCAGGGAGAAGAGCAGTACTTC
TRBJ2-3,TRBV7-2,few,.,CASSRGLSRTDTQYF,TGTGCCAGCAGCCGGGGGCTCTCCCGCACAGATACGCAGTATTTT
TRBJ2-7,TRBV7-9,once,.,CASSHPQDSYEQYF,TGTGCCAGCAGCCATCCACAGGACTCCTACGAGCAGTACTTC
TRBJ2-4,TRBV11-3,.,.,CASSPGQNIQYF,TGTGCCAGCAGCCCAGGACAGAACATTCAGTACTTC
TRBJ2-7,TRBV4-1,many,.,CASSQGYSGSYEQYF,TGCGCCAGCAGCCAAGGCTACAGTGGTTCCTACGAGCAGTACTTC
TRBJ2-7,TRBV7-9,.,.,CASSPKGIGDEQYF,TGTGCCAGCAGCCCTAAGGGGATTGGAGACGAGCAGTACTTC
TRBJ2-5,TRBV6-5,many,TRBD1,CASSRTTGPRQETQYF,TGTGCCAGCAGCCGGACGACAGGGCCGAGGCAAGAGACCCAGTACTTC
TRBJ1-1,TRBV6-5,.,.,CASSPSLSGNTEAFF,TGTGCCAGCAGCCCCTCTCTTTCGGGGAACACTGAAGCTTTCTTT
TRBJ2-3,TRBV28,.,.,CASTAVSSTDTQYF,TGTGCCAGCACAGCGGTCTCTAGCACAGATACGCAGTATTTT
TRBJ1-5,TRBV5-5,.,TRBD1,CASSRGQGPNQPQHF,TGTGCCAGCAGCCGAGGACAGGGGCCCAATCAGCCCCAGCATTTT
TRBJ2-1,TRBV4-1,few,.,CASSWQGNEQFF,TGCGCCAGCAGCTGGCAAGGCAATGAGCAGTTCTTC